These 6 T cell receptor beta chains were sequenced from one sample in a study of T-cell memory formation after mild COVID-19. TCRdb ran MiXCR on the 5' RACE reads and lists one entry per CDR3 protein. The sample includes 300,000 to 400,000 distinct CDR3 sequences, around 15% seen only once; the top ten take 22%. The specimen sequenced was PBMCs or a T cell subset sorted from them (not recorded which). The receptor source for this set is a man aged 18 to 29 who had mild COVID-19 (a few samples of this study predate the infection). Cell type and time point are not known.

This clonotype was detected a few times. The chain has TRBV5-1 and TRBJ2-1; 9 bases are a match to TRBD1. The ends lost 0 bases at V and 8 bases at J; junction bases unmatched: 6. The CDR3 length is 15 residues. Germline V gene data show CDR1 as SGHRS and CDR2 as YFSETQ. The CDR3 loop is CASSLGDRVGDEQFF. CDR3 nucleotides: TGCGCCAGCAGCTTGGGGGACAGGGTGGGTGATGAGCAGTTCTTC.

The rearrangement uses TRBV7-9 and TRBJ2-1, with no clear D. The CDR3 has 16 amino acids. The germline V gene has CDR1 SEHNR and CDR2 FQNEAQ (reference sequence). With 2 bases removed from V and 2 bases from J, the gap between germline ends came to 13 bases. The CDR3 spells CASSLPDWGPYNEQFF. CDR3 in DNA: TGTGCCAGCAGCTTACCGGATTGGGGTCCCTACAATGAGCAGTTCTTC.

This clonotype was seen more than once but under ten times. The gene calls are TRBV7-2 and TRBJ2-3, with 15 bases aligning to TRBD2. Per the germline V gene, CDR1 is SGHTA and CDR2 is FQGNSA. After removal of 5 bases from V and 3 bases from J, the junction contained 6 bases not matched to a gene. This CDR3 is built from 17 residues. The CDR3 reads CASSAPGLAGGTDTQYF. The CDR3 DNA reads as TGTGCCAGCAGCGCTCCGGGACTAGCGGGGGGAACAGATACGCAGTATTTT.

This clonotype was recorded many times. This chain joins TRBV11-1 and TRBJ2-4, with 7 bases matching TRBD1. After removal of 1 base from V and 6 bases from J, the junction contained 9 bases not matched to a gene. CDR1 SGHAT and CDR2 FQDESV come from the germline V gene (reference sequence). CDR3 length equals 16 residues. The CDR3: CASSLDRGPMGNIQYF. The CDR3 nucleotides are TGTGCCAGCAGCTTAGACAGGGGTCCCATGGGAAACATTCAGTACTTC.

V is TRBV20-1 and J is TRBJ1-5; 9 bases are shared with TRBD1. The CDR3 consists of 16 residues. Germline trimming cut 0 bases from V and 6 bases from J; bases unmatched to any gene: 9. Germline values: CDR1 DFQATT, CDR2 SNEGSKA (reference sequence). CDR3 nucleotides: TGCAGTGCTAGAGATAGGGGACAGGGAATGGGTCAGCCCCAGCATTTT. As protein: CSARDRGQGMGQPQHF.

The sample holds a few counts of this clonotype. The CDR3 end shows no conserved phenylalanine or tryptophan, and so a read error is likely. The DNA is omitted, as the CDR3 cannot be located on it reliably, and the CDR3 follows TCRdb's listing. The chain uses TRBV7-2 and TRBJ2-3; the tabulated D call, TRBD2, remains unverified against the DNA. The CDR3 region is 13 residues in length, termini included. From germline, CDR1 is SGHTA and CDR2 FQGNSA. The CDR3 reads CASSLGGGTAPPV.